Each of the 16 T cell receptor beta chains below was sequenced from the same sample in a study of blood T cells in healthy people across ages. Primers used in a second PCR of roughly 6 to 12 cycles were a sample-barcoded 5' primer and a J-beta primer mix. Each CDR3 protein gets one entry after TCRdb re-called the 5' RACE reads with MiXCR. The sample lists around 500,000 distinct CDR3 sequences, 27% occurring once. These records were also assigned to another study, of T cells of mothers and their children.

Sequenced input: blood. The receptors were sampled from a boy between 2 and 10 years old in good health.

Remarks on this clonotype: No conserved phenylalanine or tryptophan is present at the end of the CDR3, so a read error is the likely explanation. The CDR3, as DNA: TGTGCTAGTGGTTTGTTTGGGACAGGGAGCTCCTACGAGCAGTACCTC. Translation gives CASGLFGTGSSYEQYL. This sequence joins TRBV12-5 and TRBJ2-7; 9 bases are a match to TRBD1. This CDR3 region has 16 residues. V was pared by 2 bases and J by 0 bases, with 5 bases of the junction left unmatched. Germline V gene sequence: CDR1 LGHNT, CDR2 FRNRAP.

This clonotype was seen a handful of times. J is TRBJ2-1 and V is TRBV6-5; D assignment may be TRBD1 or TRBD2 (5 bases each). Trimming took off 6 bases at V and 0 bases at J, with 9 bases between the two ends. The CDR3 has 14 amino acids. Germline lookup yields CDR1 MNHEY and CDR2 SVGAGI. CDR3 bases: TGTGCCAGCAGGGGACGAATCTCCTACAATGAGCAGTTCTTC. Amino acid sequence: CASRGRISYNEQFF.

A few counts support this clonotype. V gene TRBV6-2 or TRBV6-3 combines with J gene TRBJ1-6; 7 positions match TRBD1. Germline CDR1 and CDR2: MNHEY and SVGEGT. This CDR3 comprises 15 residues. V dropped 6 bases and J dropped 7; count of bases not matched to a gene: 9. The CDR3 protein is CASRPTGQTNSPLHF. In DNA form, the CDR3 reads TGTGCCAGCAGACCCACGGGACAGACCAATTCACCCCTCCACTTT.

The CDR3 loop is CASSQGITGVLDNEQFF. CDR3 bases: TGTGCCAGCAGCCAGGGGATTACAGGGGTTTTGGACAATGAGCAGTTCTTC. The V gene is TRBV3-1, the J gene TRBJ2-1; 7 bases are a match to TRBD1. CDR3 length: 17 amino acids. Germline CDR1 is LGHDT and CDR2 is YNNKEL (reference sequence). J was trimmed by 5 bases and V by 3 bases; bases with no gene match: 13.

The CDR3: CASSLGVTPGEQYF. In nucleotides, the CDR3 is TGTGCCAGCAGCTTAGGAGTGACACCTGGGGAGCAGTACTTC. This sequence joins TRBV7-9 and TRBJ2-7; D is unclear. V was clipped by 1 base and J by 7 bases, with 14 bases between them. There are 14 residues in the CDR3. Looked up from germline, CDR1 is SEHNR and CDR2 is FQNEAQ (reference sequence).

The chain employs TRBV12-3 or TRBV12-4 and TRBJ1-1; tentatively, D is TRBD1 (5 bases). CDR3 length: 16 amino acids. Trimming stripped 5 bases from V and 3 bases from J, with 19 bases between. The CDR3 sequence: CASSTRSRAADTEAFF. The CDR3 region has the DNA TGTGCCAGCAGTACCAGAAGCAGGGCGGCGGACACTGAAGCTTTCTTT.

The rearrangement joins TRBV5-1 to TRBJ2-5; 10 bases fit TRBD2. In germline, CDR1 is SGHRS, CDR2 YFSETQ. V lost 0 bases to trimming and J lost 4 bases; unmatched junction nucleotides: 3. This CDR3 has 15 amino acids. The CDR3 loop is CASSLALAGVETQYF. DNA of the CDR3: TGCGCCAGCAGCTTGGCCCTAGCGGGGGTAGAGACCCAGTACTTC.

The chain joins TRBV24-1 to TRBJ1-5, with no clear D. Trimming stripped 7 bases from V and 0 bases from J, with 18 bases between. Germline CDR1 and CDR2: KGHDR and SFDVKD. CDR3 size: 17 residues. CDR3 region: CATRFLSGVDSNQPQHF. In DNA form, the CDR3 reads TGTGCCACCAGATTCTTGTCCGGAGTTGATAGCAATCAGCCCCAGCATTTT.

The CDR3 spells CSAPNGPPSYNEQFF. CDR3 coding DNA: TGCAGTGCCCCGAATGGCCCCCCCTCCTACAATGAGCAGTTCTTC. The rearrangement links TRBV20-1 to TRBJ2-1; D gene ambiguous. V was pared by 6 bases and J by 0 bases, with 15 bases between. There are 15 residues in the CDR3. CDR1 and CDR2 (germline): DFQATT, SNEGSKA (reference sequence).

Points on this clonotype: The germline gene is not matched at one end of the junction; a read error may be the cause. This rearrangement joins TRBV15 to TRBJ2-7; D might be TRBD1 (7 bases). CDR1 and CDR2 (germline): LNHNV, YYDKDF (reference sequence). This CDR3 has 16 residues. For the CDR3, the DNA is TGTGCCACCAGCAGAGACTTTAACCTGGAGGGGAAGGGGGCATCCTTC. This encodes CATSRDFNLEGKGASF.

The chain is built from TRBV4-3 and TRBJ2-5; 8 bases line up with TRBD2. Germline V gene sequence: CDR1 LGHNA, CDR2 YSLEER. The CDR3 contains 16 residues. The J segment lost 1 base and the V segment lost 5 bases, leaving 9 bases of the junction unmatched. The DNA for the CDR3 is TGCGCCAGCAGCAGGATTACGGGAGGGGGCCAAGAGACCCAGTACTTC. Translated: CASSRITGGGQETQYF.

V usage is TRBV20-1 and J usage is TRBJ1-1; D possibly corresponds to TRBD1 (5 bases). V gave up 1 base and J gave up 2 bases, with 11 bases separating them. Germline CDR1 DFQATT, CDR2 SNEGSKA (reference sequence). The CDR3 has 14 residues. CDR3 nucleotide sequence: TGCAGTGCTAGAGGACAGTGGGGAAACACTGAAGCTTTCTTT. It encodes CSARGQWGNTEAFF.

This clonotype has only a few counts. V is TRBV20-1 and J is TRBJ2-1, with D possibly matching TRBD2 (6 bases). Germline lookup yields CDR1 DFQATT and CDR2 SNEGSKA (reference sequence). Trimming pared 6 bases from V and 8 bases from J, leaving 26 bases between. This CDR3 is 16 amino acids long. CDR3 loop: CSASLLRNSGVDEQFF. CDR3 DNA: TGCAGTGCCAGTTTGTTGCGGAACTCGGGGGTCGATGAGCAGTTCTTC.

This clonotype has more than one count but fewer than ten. The chain couples TRBV7-9 to TRBJ2-1; possibly TRBD2 for D (5 bases). The V gene's germline CDR1 is SEHNR and CDR2 FQNEAQ (reference sequence). V lost 1 base and J 0 bases, leaving 19 bases between the germline ends. The CDR3 runs to 19 residues. The CDR3 nucleotides read TGTGCCAGCAGCTTAGTGGCGCTAGCTAGGTCGAGCTCCTACAATGAGCAGTTCTTC. As protein: CASSLVALARSSSYNEQFF. The whole variable domain, remainder taken from reference TRBV7-9 and TRBJ2-1, is DTGVSQNPRHKITKRGQNVTFRCDPISEHNRLYWYRQTLGQGPEFLTYFQNEAQLEKSRLLSDRFSAERPKGSFSTLEIQRTEQGDSAMYLCASSLVALARSSSYNEQFFGPGTRLTVL.

V gene TRBV10-1 combines with J gene TRBJ1-4; D not resolved. V lost 3 bases and J 0 bases, leaving 11 bases between the germline ends. From germline, CDR1 is WNHNN and CDR2 SYGVQD (reference sequence). The length of the CDR3 is 16 residues. As DNA, the CDR3 is TGCGCCAGCAGTGATGGGCAGCTTGCAACTAATGAAAAACTGTTTTTT. This translates into CASSDGQLATNEKLFF.

In its sample, this clonotype was seen a few times. Here the CDR3 DNA reads TGTGCCAGCAGCGACTGGACTAGCGGGAGCACAGATACGCAGTATTTT. Protein: CASSDWTSGSTDTQYF. The rearrangement uses TRBV2 and TRBJ2-3; 11 bases match TRBD2. After removal of 6 bases from V and 0 bases from J, the junction contained 5 bases not matched to a gene. Per germline, CDR1 SNHLY and CDR2 FYNNEI. The CDR3 extends over 16 amino acids.